Listed below are T cell receptor beta chains from one sample, sequenced in a study of neoadjuvant nivolumab and ipilimumab in lung cancer. Data came from immunoSEQ multiplex PCR; TCRdb stores just in-frame clones and leaves some out. The top ten hold roughly 5.6% of the sample, which has about 4,300 clones, 80% to 90% seen once. The sample consisted of normal lung tissue adjacent to the tumor, taken after neoadjuvant nivolumab, alone or with ipilimumab, at or shortly before surgery. The receptors here all came from an adult with non-small cell lung cancer. Some clones in this sample may be carry-over from other donors' samples. The CDR3 runs from the conserved cysteine through the conserved F or W. Each record gives: clone size, D gene, J gene, V gene, CDR3 DNA, CDR3 protein. A D gene is named only where the DNA matches it firmly. Clone size is not always given. Where it is, it says once, few, many or a class for expanded clones.

clone size: NA; D gene: NA; J gene: TRBJ1-2; V gene: TRBV10-2; CDR3 DNA: TGCGCCAGCAGTGATAATGGACCGACAAGCGGCTACACCTTC; CDR3 protein: CASSDNGPTSGYTF
clone size: NA; D gene: NA; J gene: TRBJ2-7; V gene: TRBV7-9; CDR3 DNA: TGTGCCAGCAGCTCCCGGGACGCTGGCTCCTACGAGCAGTACTTC; CDR3 protein: CASSSRDAGSYEQYF
clone size: NA; D gene: TRBD1; J gene: TRBJ2-5; V gene: TRBV7-2; CDR3 DNA: TGTGCCAGCAGACCCTCCAAGACAGGGTCTGAGACCCAGTACTTC; CDR3 protein: CASRPSKTGSETQYF
clone size: NA; D gene: NA; J gene: TRBJ2-1; V gene: TRBV7-6; CDR3 DNA: TGTGCCAGCAGCCCAGGACGGGGCAATGAGCAGTTCTTC; CDR3 protein: CASSPGRGNEQFF
clone size: NA; D gene: TRBD1; J gene: TRBJ2-7; V gene: TRBV5-1; CDR3 DNA: TGCGCCAGCAGCTCGGACAGGGACGAGCAGTACTTC; CDR3 protein: CASSSDRDEQYF
clone size: NA; D gene: TRBD1; J gene: TRBJ2-7; V gene: TRBV11-2; CDR3 DNA: TGTGCCAGCGGGGATGACAGGGGCGAGCAGTACTTC; CDR3 protein: CASGDDRGEQYF
clone size: NA; D gene: TRBD2; J gene: TRBJ2-1; V gene: TRBV6-6; CDR3 DNA: TGTGCCAGCAGTTCCACGACTAGCGGGACCTACAATGAGCAGTTCTTC; CDR3 protein: CASSSTTSGTYNEQFF
clone size: NA; D gene: NA; J gene: TRBJ1-2; V gene: TRBV2; CDR3 DNA: TGTGCCAGCAGACAGGGCTATGGCTACACCTTC; CDR3 protein: CASRQGYGYTF
clone size: NA; D gene: NA; J gene: TRBJ1-3; V gene: TRBV5-6; CDR3 DNA: TGTGCCAGCAGCTCCCTCGGGACGGAGAATTATCGGAACACCATATATTTT; CDR3 protein: CASSSLGTENYRNTIYF
clone size: NA; D gene: NA; J gene: TRBJ1-3; V gene: TRBV30; CDR3 DNA: TGTGCCTGGAAGTGGGTTGGAAACACCATATATTTT; CDR3 protein: CAWKWVGNTIYF
clone size: NA; D gene: NA; J gene: TRBJ2-7; V gene: TRBV7-7; CDR3 DNA: TGTGCTAGCAGCTTAGTGAGCCGCGGAGAGCAGTACTTC; CDR3 protein: CASSLVSRGEQYF
clone size: NA; D gene: NA; J gene: TRBJ2-6; V gene: TRBV18; CDR3 DNA: TGTGCCAGCTCACCACCGGGACGGAGCTCTGGGGCCAACGTCCTGACTTTC; CDR3 protein: CASSPPGRSSGANVLTF
clone size: NA; D gene: NA; J gene: TRBJ2-7; V gene: TRBV19; CDR3 DNA: TGTGCCAGTAGTGGAAGGACTTCCTACGAGCAGTACTTC; CDR3 protein: CASSGRTSYEQYF
clone size: NA; D gene: NA; J gene: TRBJ2-1; V gene: TRBV7-9; CDR3 DNA: TGTGCCAGCAGGGGAGGGGCCAGGGGGAATGAGCAGTTCTTC; CDR3 protein: CASRGGARGNEQFF
clone size: NA; D gene: NA; J gene: TRBJ1-1; V gene: TRBV5-4; CDR3 DNA: TGTGCCAGCAGCTTGCTTGGGGGAGACACTGAAGCTTTCTTT; CDR3 protein: CASSLLGGDTEAFF
clone size: few; D gene: NA; J gene: TRBJ1-1; V gene: TRBV2; CDR3 DNA: TGTGCCAGCAGTGATCCTGGCCGCAGCCGGATGAACACTGAAGCTTTCTTT; CDR3 protein: CASSDPGRSRMNTEAFF
clone size: NA; D gene: TRBD2; J gene: TRBJ2-2; V gene: TRBV10-2; CDR3 DNA: TGCGCCAGCGGCTCTAGCGGGAGGGCCACCGGGGAGCTGTTTTTT; CDR3 protein: CASGSSGRATGELFF
clone size: NA; D gene: TRBD1; J gene: TRBJ2-1; V gene: TRBV11-2; CDR3 DNA: TGTGCCAGCAGCACCTACAGGGGGCCTACCTACAATGAGCAGTTCTTC; CDR3 protein: CASSTYRGPTYNEQFF
clone size: NA; D gene: TRBD1; J gene: TRBJ2-7; V gene: TRBV10-3; CDR3 DNA: TGTGCCATCAGTAGCCCCGGACAGGGGGTCTACGAGCAGTACTTC; CDR3 protein: CAISSPGQGVYEQYF
clone size: NA; D gene: NA; J gene: TRBJ2-7; V gene: TRBV11-2; CDR3 DNA: TGTGCCAGCAGCTTAGTTATAAGGGGCGCCTCCTACGAGCAGTACTTC; CDR3 protein: CASSLVIRGASYEQYF
clone size: NA; D gene: NA; J gene: TRBJ1-2; V gene: TRBV25-1; CDR3 DNA: TGTGCCAGCAGTGACCGTACAGGCGCTAACTATGGCTACACCTTC; CDR3 protein: CASSDRTGANYGYTF
clone size: NA; D gene: TRBD2; J gene: TRBJ2-3; V gene: TRBV4-2; CDR3 DNA: TGTGCCAGCAGCCAACTAGCGGGAGACGGCACAGATACGCAGTATTTT; CDR3 protein: CASSQLAGDGTDTQYF
clone size: NA; D gene: TRBD2; J gene: TRBJ2-7; V gene: TRBV7-2; CDR3 DNA: TGTGCCAGCTCGGGGGGGGCATTCTACGAGCAGTACTTC; CDR3 protein: CASSGGAFYEQYF
clone size: NA; D gene: TRBD2; J gene: TRBJ2-1; V gene: TRBV7-8; CDR3 DNA: TGTGCCAGCAGCTTTGAAGCGGGAGGGACCAATGAGCAGTTCTTC; CDR3 protein: CASSFEAGGTNEQFF
clone size: once; D gene: TRBD1; J gene: TRBJ2-7; V gene: TRBV5-1; CDR3 DNA: TGCGCCAGCAGCTTGGGGGACAGAGACGACTACGAGCAGTACTTC; CDR3 protein: CASSLGDRDDYEQYF
clone size: NA; D gene: TRBD1; J gene: TRBJ1-1; V gene: TRBV25-1; CDR3 DNA: TGTGCCAGCAGTGAATCTGCAGGGGGGAACACTGAAGCTTTCTTT; CDR3 protein: CASSESAGGNTEAFF
clone size: NA; D gene: TRBD1; J gene: TRBJ1-2; V gene: TRBV19; CDR3 DNA: TGTGCCAGTAACGACAGGGAAGGCTATGGCTACACCTTC; CDR3 protein: CASNDREGYGYTF
clone size: NA; D gene: NA; J gene: TRBJ2-1; V gene: TRBV11-3; CDR3 DNA: TGTGCCAGCAGCTTAGACGGGAGTGCGGACAATGAGCAGTTCTTC; CDR3 protein: CASSLDGSADNEQFF
clone size: NA; D gene: NA; J gene: TRBJ2-7; V gene: TRBV7-2; CDR3 DNA: TGTGCCAGCAGCTTTTTTCCGGACTTCTCCTACGAGCAGTACTTC; CDR3 protein: CASSFFPDFSYEQYF
clone size: NA; D gene: NA; J gene: TRBJ1-4; V gene: TRBV27; CDR3 DNA: TGTGCCAGCAGTTGGAGGGGAAAAGGGGAAAAACTGTTTTTT; CDR3 protein: CASSWRGKGEKLFF
clone size: NA; D gene: TRBD1; J gene: TRBJ2-2; V gene: TRBV5-1; CDR3 DNA: TGCGCCAGCAGCTGGGGACAGGGAGACACCGGGGAGCTGTTTTTT; CDR3 protein: CASSWGQGDTGELFF
clone size: NA; D gene: NA; J gene: TRBJ1-1; V gene: TRBV4-3; CDR3 DNA: TGCGCCAGCAGCCGGTACACCGGAGGCGGGAACACTGAAGCTTTCTTT; CDR3 protein: CASSRYTGGGNTEAFF
clone size: NA; D gene: TRBD2; J gene: TRBJ2-2; V gene: TRBV5-4; CDR3 DNA: TGTGCCAGCAGCTCACTAGCGGAGTCGAACACCGGGGAGCTGTTTTTT; CDR3 protein: CASSSLAESNTGELFF
clone size: few; D gene: NA; J gene: TRBJ1-3; V gene: TRBV9; CDR3 DNA: TGTGCCAGCAGCCAACTCGGACATACCTCTGGAAACACCATATATTTT; CDR3 protein: CASSQLGHTSGNTIYF
clone size: NA; D gene: NA; J gene: TRBJ2-1; V gene: TRBV6-6; CDR3 DNA: TGTGCCAGCAGTTACTCGACAGCAGAAACGTACAATGAGCAGTTCTTC; CDR3 protein: CASSYSTAETYNEQFF
clone size: NA; D gene: TRBD2; J gene: TRBJ2-7; V gene: TRBV7-3; CDR3 DNA: TGTGCCAGCAGCTCCCCCGGGACTAGTTACGAGCAGTACTTC; CDR3 protein: CASSSPGTSYEQYF
clone size: NA; D gene: TRBD1; J gene: TRBJ2-7; V gene: TRBV5-1; CDR3 DNA: TGCGCCAGCAGCGCACCCGGGACAGGGAATATCCCCTACGAGCAGTACTTC; CDR3 protein: CASSAPGTGNIPYEQYF
clone size: NA; D gene: NA; J gene: TRBJ2-7; V gene: TRBV11-2; CDR3 DNA: TGTGCCAGCAGAGATCGAGGGAGGTCCGGCTACGAGCAGTACTTC; CDR3 protein: CASRDRGRSGYEQYF
clone size: NA; D gene: TRBD1; J gene: TRBJ1-5; V gene: TRBV6-5; CDR3 DNA: TGTGCCAGCAGCACCCGGGACAGGGCTAATCAGCCCCAGCATTTT; CDR3 protein: CASSTRDRANQPQHF
clone size: NA; D gene: TRBD2; J gene: TRBJ2-3; V gene: TRBV14; CDR3 DNA: TGTGCCAGCAGCCCTCGACTAGCGGGAGTCCCTAGCACAGATACGCAGTATTTT; CDR3 protein: CASSPRLAGVPSTDTQYF
clone size: once; D gene: TRBD1; J gene: TRBJ2-1; V gene: TRBV2; CDR3 DNA: TGTGCCAGCAGTGAGACAGGGTTGGGTGAGCAGTTCTTC; CDR3 protein: CASSETGLGEQFF
clone size: NA; D gene: TRBD1; J gene: TRBJ2-1; V gene: TRBV15; CDR3 DNA: TGTGCCACCAGCAGAGTGGGACAGTTCAATGAGCAGTTCTTC; CDR3 protein: CATSRVGQFNEQFF
clone size: NA; D gene: TRBD2; J gene: TRBJ2-2; V gene: TRBV5-1; CDR3 DNA: TGCGCCAGCAGCTTAGGACTAGCGGACACCGGGGAGCTGTTTTTT; CDR3 protein: CASSLGLADTGELFF
clone size: NA; D gene: TRBD2; J gene: TRBJ2-5; V gene: TRBV7-2; CDR3 DNA: TGTGCCAGCAGGCCGGGACTAGCGGATTGGTACCAAGAGACCCAGTACTTC; CDR3 protein: CASRPGLADWYQETQYF
clone size: few; D gene: NA; J gene: TRBJ1-6; V gene: TRBV7-2; CDR3 DNA: TGTGCCAGCAGCCCATCGGGCACTGGGGATAATTCACCCCTCCACTTT; CDR3 protein: CASSPSGTGDNSPLHF
clone size: once; D gene: NA; J gene: TRBJ2-7; V gene: TRBV7-9; CDR3 DNA: TGTGCCAGCAGCTTACCACACTACGAGCAGTACTTC; CDR3 protein: CASSLPHYEQYF
clone size: NA; D gene: TRBD2; J gene: TRBJ2-3; V gene: TRBV5-1; CDR3 DNA: TGCGCCAGCAGGGGCCTAGCGGGGGCCCTCGGAGATACGCAGTATTTT; CDR3 protein: CASRGLAGALGDTQYF
clone size: NA; D gene: NA; J gene: TRBJ2-1; V gene: TRBV11-2; CDR3 DNA: TGTGCCAGCAGCACCCTCGTTGGGGTTCCCGGGCGACACAATGAGCAGTTCTTC; CDR3 protein: CASSTLVGVPGRHNEQFF
clone size: NA; D gene: NA; J gene: TRBJ1-5; V gene: TRBV13; CDR3 DNA: TGTGCCAGCAGCTTAGGAGGGGGAAGCAATCAGCCCCAGCATTTT; CDR3 protein: CASSLGGGSNQPQHF
clone size: NA; D gene: NA; J gene: TRBJ1-1; V gene: TRBV18; CDR3 DNA: TGTGCCAGCTCACGGGGGGAGTTGTGGGAAGCTTTCTTT; CDR3 protein: CASSRGELWEAFF
clone size: NA; D gene: NA; J gene: TRBJ2-7; V gene: TRBV25-1; CDR3 DNA: TGTGCCAGCAGTGACGGGGCCGAGCAGTACTTC; CDR3 protein: CASSDGAEQYF
clone size: NA; D gene: NA; J gene: TRBJ1-4; V gene: TRBV30; CDR3 DNA: TGTGCCTGGCGCCAGGGAGATAATGAAAAACTGTTTTTT; CDR3 protein: CAWRQGDNEKLFF
clone size: NA; D gene: NA; J gene: TRBJ1-1; V gene: TRBV5-8; CDR3 DNA: TGTGCCAGCAGCTTGGGGACGGGGAAATGGTTGAATAGCGAAGCTTTCTTT; CDR3 protein: CASSLGTGKWLNSEAFF
clone size: few; D gene: TRBD1; J gene: TRBJ1-4; V gene: TRBV5-1; CDR3 DNA: TGCGCCAGCAGCCCTGGGGCAGGGGGCGAAAAACTGTTTTTT; CDR3 protein: CASSPGAGGEKLFF
clone size: NA; D gene: TRBD1; J gene: TRBJ1-2; V gene: TRBV18; CDR3 DNA: TGTGCCAGCTCACCCCGGGACAGGGGCGACTGGGGCTACACCTTC; CDR3 protein: CASSPRDRGDWGYTF
clone size: NA; D gene: NA; J gene: TRBJ1-2; V gene: TRBV4-3; CDR3 DNA: TGCGCCAGCAGCCAGACTCTCGCCAGGGATCTTTATGGCTACACCTTC; CDR3 protein: CASSQTLARDLYGYTF
clone size: NA; D gene: TRBD1; J gene: TRBJ1-2; V gene: TRBV7-9; CDR3 DNA: TGTGCCAGCAGCACAGCCCTGGGACAGAACTATGGCTACACCTTC; CDR3 protein: CASSTALGQNYGYTF